These 8 T cell receptor beta chains originate from one sample sequenced in a study of T cell responses to AZD1222 COVID-19 vaccine. Data came from immunoSEQ multiplex PCR; TCRdb stores just in-frame clones and leaves some out. The data show about 150,000 clones, about 85% seen once. The sequences come from peripheral blood, collected on day 0 of AZD1222 vaccination. These receptors were taken from an adult in good health.

V gene TRBV5-6 combines with J gene TRBJ2-7; a weak D match, TRBD1 (6 bases). CDR1 and CDR2 (germline): SGHDT, YYEEEE. V was trimmed by 4 bases and J by 4 bases, leaving 21 bases between them. The CDR3 is 16 residues long. The CDR3: CASSRDRDTAYYEQYF. CDR3 nucleotides: TGTGCCAGCAGCCGGGACCGGGACACGGCCTATTACGAGCAGTACTTC.

J is TRBJ1-2 and V is TRBV7-3; TRBD1 aligns across 8 bases. Trimming removed 4 bases from V and 6 bases from J; junction bases left unmatched: 7. CDR1 is SGHTA and CDR2 is FQGTGA in the germline V gene. The CDR3 spans 14 residues. CDR3 protein: CASSSTGDRDGYTF. CDR3 in DNA: TGTGCCAGCAGCTCGACAGGGGATCGGGATGGCTACACCTTC.

The CDR3, as DNA: TGTGCCAGCAGTTTATATGCCGGTAGCCGAAGGAATGAGCAGTTCTTC. It codes for CASSLYAGSRRNEQFF. The J gene is TRBJ2-1, the V gene TRBV28; D call uncertain. There are 16 residues in the CDR3. V was pared by 1 base and J by 7 bases, with 17 bases between. The germline CDR1 and CDR2 sequences are MDHEN and SYDVKM.

The CDR3 nucleotides are TGTGCCAGCAGTTTTCTAGATACGCAGTATTTT. Residues: CASSFLDTQYF. This chain joins TRBV12-3 or TRBV12-4 and TRBJ2-3; D not resolved. The V end was cut by 3 bases, the J end by 5 bases, with 3 bases between. CDR3 length equals 11 residues.

The chain is built from TRBV5-1 and TRBJ2-1; no clear D gene. Germline V gene sequence: CDR1 SGHRS, CDR2 YFSETQ. With 2 bases removed from V and 9 bases from J, the gap between germline ends came to 9 bases. The CDR3 length is 12 residues. The CDR3 region has the DNA TGCGCCAGCAGCTTAAACGCATTTGAGCAGTTCTTC. Amino acid sequence: CASSLNAFEQFF.

This clone was found a few times. This sequence joins TRBV10-1 and TRBJ1-5; tentative D call: TRBD1 (5 bases). Germline values: CDR1 WNHNN, CDR2 SYGVQD (reference sequence). V was trimmed by 5 bases and J by 9 bases, leaving 14 bases between them. This CDR3 region has 13 residues. CDR3 loop: CASSPGTHGPQHF. CDR3 nucleotides: TGCGCCAGCAGTCCCGGGACCCATGGGCCCCAGCATTTT.

This chain connects TRBV9 to TRBJ1-1; D may be TRBD1 (6 bases). CDR1 is SGDLS, CDR2 YYNGEE, per germline. This CDR3 is 15 amino acids long. V was trimmed by 0 bases and J by 4 bases, leaving 13 bases between them. The CDR3 loop is CASSVGGGDGTEAFF. The CDR3 DNA reads as TGTGCCAGCAGCGTAGGAGGGGGTGATGGCACTGAAGCTTTCTTT.

The rearrangement links TRBV19 to TRBJ1-1, with D possibly matching TRBD1 (5 bases). There are 11 residues in the CDR3. The V end lost 3 bases, the J end lost 11 bases, and 10 bases lay between the germline ends. Germline V gene data show CDR1 as LNHDA and CDR2 as SQIVND (reference sequence). CDR3 DNA: TGTGCCAGTAGTATGGGCCGGGGGGCTTTCTTT. Its protein is CASSMGRGAFF.